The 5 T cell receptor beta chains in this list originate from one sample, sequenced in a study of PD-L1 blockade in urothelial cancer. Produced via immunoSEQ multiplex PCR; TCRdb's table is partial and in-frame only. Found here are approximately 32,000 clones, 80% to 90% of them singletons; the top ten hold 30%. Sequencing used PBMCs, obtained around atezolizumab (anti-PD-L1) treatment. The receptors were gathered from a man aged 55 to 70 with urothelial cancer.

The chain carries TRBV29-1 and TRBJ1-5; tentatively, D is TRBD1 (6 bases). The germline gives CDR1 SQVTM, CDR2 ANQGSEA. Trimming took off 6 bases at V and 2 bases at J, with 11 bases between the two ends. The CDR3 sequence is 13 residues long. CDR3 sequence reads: CSVGGTRNQPQHF. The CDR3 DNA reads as TGCAGCGTGGGGGGGACACGCAATCAGCCCCAGCATTTT.

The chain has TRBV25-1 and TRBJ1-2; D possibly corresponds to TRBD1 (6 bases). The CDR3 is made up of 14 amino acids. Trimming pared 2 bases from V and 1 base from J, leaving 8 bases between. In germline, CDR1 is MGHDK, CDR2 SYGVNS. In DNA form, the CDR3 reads TGTGCCAGCAGTGAAAACAGGGTTAACTATGGCTACACCTTC. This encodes CASSENRVNYGYTF.

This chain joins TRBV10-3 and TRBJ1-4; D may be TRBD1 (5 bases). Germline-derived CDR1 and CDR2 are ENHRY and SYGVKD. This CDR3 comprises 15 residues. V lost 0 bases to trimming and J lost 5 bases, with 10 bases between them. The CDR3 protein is CAISESRGSNEKLFF. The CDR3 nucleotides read TGTGCCATCAGTGAGTCAAGGGGTTCAAATGAAAAACTGTTTTTT.

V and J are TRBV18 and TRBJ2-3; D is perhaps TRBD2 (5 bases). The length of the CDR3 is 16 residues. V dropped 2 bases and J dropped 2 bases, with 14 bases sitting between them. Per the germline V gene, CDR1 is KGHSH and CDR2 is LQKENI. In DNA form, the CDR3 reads TGTGCCAGCTCACCATTACAAGGGAGAGCCACAGATACGCAGTATTTT. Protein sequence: CASSPLQGRATDTQYF.

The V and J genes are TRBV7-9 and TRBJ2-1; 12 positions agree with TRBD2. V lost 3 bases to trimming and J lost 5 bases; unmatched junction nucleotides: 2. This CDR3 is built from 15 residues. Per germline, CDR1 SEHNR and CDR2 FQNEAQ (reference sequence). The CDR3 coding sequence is TGTGCCAGCAGCTTCAGACTAGCGGGAGACAATGAGCAGTTCTTC. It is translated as CASSFRLAGDNEQFF. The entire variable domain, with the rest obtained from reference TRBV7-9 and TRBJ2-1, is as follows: DTGVSQNPRHKITKRGQNVTFRCDPISEHNRLYWYRQTLGQGPEFLTYFQNEAQLEKSRLLSDRFSAERPKGSFSTLEIQRTEQGDSAMYLCASSFRLAGDNEQFFGPGTRLTVL.